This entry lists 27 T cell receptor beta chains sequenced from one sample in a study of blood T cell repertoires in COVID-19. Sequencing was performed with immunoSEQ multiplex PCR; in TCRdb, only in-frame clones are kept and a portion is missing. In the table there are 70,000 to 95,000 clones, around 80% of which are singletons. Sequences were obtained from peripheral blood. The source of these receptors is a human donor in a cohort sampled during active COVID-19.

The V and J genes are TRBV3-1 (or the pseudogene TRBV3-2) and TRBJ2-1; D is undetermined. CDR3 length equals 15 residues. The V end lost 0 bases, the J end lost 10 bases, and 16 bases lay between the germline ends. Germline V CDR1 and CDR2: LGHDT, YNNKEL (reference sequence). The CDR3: CASSQDLTGTIEQFF. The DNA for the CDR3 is TGTGCCAGCAGCCAAGATTTGACGGGTACGATCGAGCAGTTCTTC.

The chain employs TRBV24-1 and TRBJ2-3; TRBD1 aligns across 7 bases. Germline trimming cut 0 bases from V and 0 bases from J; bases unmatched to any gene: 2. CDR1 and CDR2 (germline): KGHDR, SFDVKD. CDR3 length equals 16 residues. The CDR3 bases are TGTGCCACCAGTGATTTGGGGACAGATAGCACAGATACGCAGTATTTT. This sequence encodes CATSDLGTDSTDTQYF.

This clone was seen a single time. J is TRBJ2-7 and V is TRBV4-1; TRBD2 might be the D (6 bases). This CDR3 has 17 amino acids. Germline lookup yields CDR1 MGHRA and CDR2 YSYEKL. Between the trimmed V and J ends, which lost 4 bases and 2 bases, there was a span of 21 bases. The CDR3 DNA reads TGCGCCAGCAGCCGGCGACGCGGGGACGGCCGACCCTACGAGCAGTACTTC. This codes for CASSRRRGDGRPYEQYF.

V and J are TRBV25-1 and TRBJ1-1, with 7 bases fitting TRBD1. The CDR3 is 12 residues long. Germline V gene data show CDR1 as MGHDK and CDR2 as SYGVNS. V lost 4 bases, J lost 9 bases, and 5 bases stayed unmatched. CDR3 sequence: CASSGQGTQAFF. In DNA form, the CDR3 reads TGTGCCAGCAGTGGACAGGGAACACAAGCTTTCTTT.

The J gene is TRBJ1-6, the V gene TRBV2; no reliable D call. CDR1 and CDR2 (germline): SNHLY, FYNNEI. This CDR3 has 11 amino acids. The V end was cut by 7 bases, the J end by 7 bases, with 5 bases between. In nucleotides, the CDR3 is TGTGCCAGCACCTCCAATTCACCCCTCCACTTT. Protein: CASTSNSPLHF.

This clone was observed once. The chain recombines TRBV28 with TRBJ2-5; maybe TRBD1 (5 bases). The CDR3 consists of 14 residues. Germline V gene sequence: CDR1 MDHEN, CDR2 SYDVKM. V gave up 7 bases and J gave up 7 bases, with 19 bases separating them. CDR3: CASTLGWARGTQYF. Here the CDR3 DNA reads TGTGCCAGCACCTTAGGGTGGGCAAGGGGGACCCAGTACTTC.

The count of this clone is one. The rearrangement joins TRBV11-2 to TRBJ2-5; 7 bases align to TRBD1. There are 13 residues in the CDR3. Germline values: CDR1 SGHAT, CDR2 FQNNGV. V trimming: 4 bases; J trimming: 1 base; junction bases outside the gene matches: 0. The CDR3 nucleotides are TGTGCCAGCAGCTGGGACAGCCAAGAGACCCAGTACTTC. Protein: CASSWDSQETQYF.

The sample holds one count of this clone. CDR3 sequence reads: CAISQPGQGPPEQYF. The CDR3 DNA is TGTGCCATCAGTCAACCGGGACAGGGCCCTCCCGAGCAGTACTTC. This chain uses TRBV10-3 with TRBJ2-7; 9 nucleotides match TRBD1. CDR3 length: 15 residues. V lost 5 bases and J lost 6; bases outside the gene matches: 11. Germline V lookup: CDR1 ENHRY, CDR2 SYGVKD.

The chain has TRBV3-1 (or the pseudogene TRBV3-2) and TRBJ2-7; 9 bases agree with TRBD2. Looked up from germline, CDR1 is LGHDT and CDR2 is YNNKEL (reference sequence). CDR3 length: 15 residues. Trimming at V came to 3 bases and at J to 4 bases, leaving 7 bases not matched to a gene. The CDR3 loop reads CASSQAVAGEYEQYF. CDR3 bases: TGTGCCAGCAGCCAGGCGGTAGCGGGGGAATACGAGCAGTACTTC.

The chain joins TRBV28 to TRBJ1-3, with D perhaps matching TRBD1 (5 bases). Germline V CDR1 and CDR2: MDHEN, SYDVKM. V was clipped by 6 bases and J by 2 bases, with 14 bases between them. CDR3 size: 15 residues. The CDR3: CASSNGGVAGNTIYF. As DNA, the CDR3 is TGTGCCAGCAGCAATGGAGGGGTGGCTGGAAACACCATATATTTT.

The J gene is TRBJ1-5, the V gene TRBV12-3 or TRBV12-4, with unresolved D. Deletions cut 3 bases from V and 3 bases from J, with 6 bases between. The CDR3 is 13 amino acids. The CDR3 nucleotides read TGTGCCAGCAGTTTCCAGGACAATCAGCCCCAGCATTTT. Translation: CASSFQDNQPQHF.

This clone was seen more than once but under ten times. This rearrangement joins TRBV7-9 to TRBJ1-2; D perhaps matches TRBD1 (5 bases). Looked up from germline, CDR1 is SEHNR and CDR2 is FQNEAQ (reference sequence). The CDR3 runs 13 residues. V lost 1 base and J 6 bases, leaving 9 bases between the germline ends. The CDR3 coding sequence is TGTGCCAGCAGCTTAGGCCAGGGAAATGGCTACACCTTC. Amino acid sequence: CASSLGQGNGYTF.

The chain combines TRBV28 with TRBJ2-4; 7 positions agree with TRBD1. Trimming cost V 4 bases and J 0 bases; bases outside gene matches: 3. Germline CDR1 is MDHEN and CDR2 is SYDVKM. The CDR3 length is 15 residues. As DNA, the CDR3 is TGTGCCAGCAGTTCGGACAGGATAGCCAAAAACATTCAGTACTTC. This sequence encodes CASSSDRIAKNIQYF.

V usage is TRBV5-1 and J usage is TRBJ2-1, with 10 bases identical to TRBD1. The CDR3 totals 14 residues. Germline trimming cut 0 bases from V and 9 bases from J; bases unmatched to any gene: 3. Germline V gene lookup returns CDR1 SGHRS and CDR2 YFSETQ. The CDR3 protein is CASSLVTGGSEQFF. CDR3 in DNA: TGCGCCAGCAGCTTGGTGACAGGGGGCAGTGAGCAGTTCTTC. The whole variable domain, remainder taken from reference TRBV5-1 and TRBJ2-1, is KAGVTQTPRYLIKTRGQQVTLSCSPISGHRSVSWYQQTPGQGLQFLFEYFSETQRNKGNFPGRFSGRQFSNSRSEMNVSTLELGDSALYLCASSLVTGGSEQFFGPGTRLTVL.

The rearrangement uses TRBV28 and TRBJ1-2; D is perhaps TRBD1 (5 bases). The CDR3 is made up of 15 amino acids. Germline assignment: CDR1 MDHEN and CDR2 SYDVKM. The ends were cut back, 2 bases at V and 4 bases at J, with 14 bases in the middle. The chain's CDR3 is CASSLPHRQAYGYTF. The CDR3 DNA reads TGTGCCAGCAGTTTACCCCACAGGCAAGCCTATGGCTACACCTTC.

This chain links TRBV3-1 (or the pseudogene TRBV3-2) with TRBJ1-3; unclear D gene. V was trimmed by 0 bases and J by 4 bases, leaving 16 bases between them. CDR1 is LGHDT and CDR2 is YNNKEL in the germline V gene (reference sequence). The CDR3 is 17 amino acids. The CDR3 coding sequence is TGTGCCAGCAGCCAAGAACGGGTCCCGGTTGACGGAAACACCATATATTTT. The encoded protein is CASSQERVPVDGNTIYF.

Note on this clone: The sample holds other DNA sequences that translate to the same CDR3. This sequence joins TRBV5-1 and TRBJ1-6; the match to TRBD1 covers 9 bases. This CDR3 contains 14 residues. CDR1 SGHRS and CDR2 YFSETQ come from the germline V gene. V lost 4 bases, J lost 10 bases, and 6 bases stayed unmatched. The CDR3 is CASSPGQGGSPLHF. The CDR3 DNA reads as TGCGCCAGCAGCCCGGGACAGGGAGGGTCACCCCTCCACTTT.

This chain's CDR3 is CASSQRTGNQPQHF. The CDR3 DNA is TGTGCCAGCAGCCAACGGACAGGGAATCAGCCCCAGCATTTT. This sequence joins TRBV13 and TRBJ1-5; 8 nucleotides match TRBD1. Germline V gene sequence: CDR1 PRHDT, CDR2 FYEKMQ (reference sequence). The CDR3 length is 14 residues. With V trimmed by 5 bases and J by 4 bases, 4 bases remained unmatched.

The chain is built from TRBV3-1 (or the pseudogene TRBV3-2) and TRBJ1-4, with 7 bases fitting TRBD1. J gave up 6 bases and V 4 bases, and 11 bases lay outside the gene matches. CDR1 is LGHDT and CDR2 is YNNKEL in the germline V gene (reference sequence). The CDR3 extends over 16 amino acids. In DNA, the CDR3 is TGTGCCAGCAGCCCCCTGGTCAGACAGGGTTATGAAAAACTGTTTTTT. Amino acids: CASSPLVRQGYEKLFF.

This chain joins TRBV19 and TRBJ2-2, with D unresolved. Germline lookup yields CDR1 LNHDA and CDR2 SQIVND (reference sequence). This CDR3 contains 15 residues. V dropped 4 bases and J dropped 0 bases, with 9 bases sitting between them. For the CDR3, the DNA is TGTGCCAGTAGTAAGTGGGCCGCGAACACCGGGGAGCTGTTTTTT. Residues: CASSKWAANTGELFF.

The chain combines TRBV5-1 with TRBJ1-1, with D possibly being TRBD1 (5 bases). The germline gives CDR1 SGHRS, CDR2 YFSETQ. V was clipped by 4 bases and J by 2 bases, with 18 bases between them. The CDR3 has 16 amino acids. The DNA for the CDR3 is TGCGCCAGCAGCCGGTCCTCGACAGAATTTAACACTGAAGCTTTCTTT. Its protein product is CASSRSSTEFNTEAFF.

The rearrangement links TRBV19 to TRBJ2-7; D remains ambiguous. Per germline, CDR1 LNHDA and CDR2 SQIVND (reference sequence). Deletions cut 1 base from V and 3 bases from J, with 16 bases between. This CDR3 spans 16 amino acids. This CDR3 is CASSIVYSLRVYEQYF. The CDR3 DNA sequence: TGTGCCAGTAGTATAGTATACAGCCTCCGAGTCTACGAGCAGTACTTC.

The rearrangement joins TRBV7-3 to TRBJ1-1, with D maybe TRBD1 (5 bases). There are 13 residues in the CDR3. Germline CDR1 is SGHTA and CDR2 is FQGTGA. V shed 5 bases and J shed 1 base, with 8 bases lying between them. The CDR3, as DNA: TGTGCCAGCAGCCCCGGACAGAACACTGAAGCTTTCTTT. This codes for CASSPGQNTEAFF.

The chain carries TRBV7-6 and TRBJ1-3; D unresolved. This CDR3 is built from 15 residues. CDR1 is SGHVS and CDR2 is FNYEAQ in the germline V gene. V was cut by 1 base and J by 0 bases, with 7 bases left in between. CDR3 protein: CASSLVDYSGNTIYF. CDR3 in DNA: TGTGCCAGCAGCTTAGTTGACTACTCTGGAAACACCATATATTTT.

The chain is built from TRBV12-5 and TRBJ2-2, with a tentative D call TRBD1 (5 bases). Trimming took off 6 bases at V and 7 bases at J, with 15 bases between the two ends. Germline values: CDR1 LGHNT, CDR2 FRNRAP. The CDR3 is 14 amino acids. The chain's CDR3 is CASGKLQENGELFF. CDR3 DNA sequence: TGTGCTAGTGGGAAATTACAGGAAAACGGGGAGCTGTTTTTT. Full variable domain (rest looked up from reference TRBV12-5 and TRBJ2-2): DARVTQTPRHKVTEMGQEVTMRCQPILGHNTVFWYRQTMMQGLELLAYFRNRAPLDDSGMPKDRFSAEMPDATLATLKIQPSEPRDSAVYFCASGKLQENGELFFGEGSRLTVL.

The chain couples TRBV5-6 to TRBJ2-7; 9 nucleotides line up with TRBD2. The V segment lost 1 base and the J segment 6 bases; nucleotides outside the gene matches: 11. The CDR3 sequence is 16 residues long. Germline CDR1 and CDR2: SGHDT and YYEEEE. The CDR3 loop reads CASSLWVRRGGGEQYF. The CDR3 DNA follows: TGTGCCAGCAGCTTGTGGGTGCGGCGGGGGGGCGGCGAGCAGTACTTC.

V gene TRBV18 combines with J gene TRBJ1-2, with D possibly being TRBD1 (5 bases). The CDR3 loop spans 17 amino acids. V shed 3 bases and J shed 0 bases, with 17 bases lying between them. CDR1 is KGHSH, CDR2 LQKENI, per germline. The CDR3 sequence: CASSPISPGPANYGYTF. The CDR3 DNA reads TGTGCCAGCTCACCTATTTCCCCAGGGCCGGCTAACTATGGCTACACCTTC.